One sample yielded the 2 T cell receptor beta chains listed below, sequenced in a study of blood T cell repertoires in COVID-19. Using immunoSEQ multiplex PCR, the repertoire was profiled, and TCRdb retains in-frame clones only, with some absent. The sample has some 240,000 clones, around 85% seen once; the top ten hold less than 4%. Material for sequencing was PBMCs or T cells enriched from blood (not recorded which). The receptors were sampled from a woman aged 40 to 50 with acute COVID-19.

The chain employs TRBV5-1 and TRBJ2-1; 9 nucleotides line up with TRBD2. Germline CDR1 is SGHRS and CDR2 is YFSETQ. The CDR3 loop spans 17 amino acids. V was clipped by 0 bases and J by 6 bases; unmatched bases: 10. The CDR3 coding sequence is TGCGCCAGCAGCTTGGGAAGTGCGGGAGGGCCACGCAATGAGCAGTTCTTC. It specifies CASSLGSAGGPRNEQFF.

V usage is TRBV2 and J usage is TRBJ1-5, with 7 bases identical to TRBD1. Germline CDR1 and CDR2: SNHLY and FYNNEI. V dropped 0 bases and J dropped 6; count of bases not matched to a gene: 5. The CDR3 spans 15 residues. CDR3 bases: TGTGCCAGCAGTGAAGCCGGGACAGCCGGTCAGCCCCAGCATTTT. Protein sequence: CASSEAGTAGQPQHF.